A selection of T cell receptor beta chains follows, all from one sample in a study of blood T cell repertoires in COVID-19. The data were produced by immunoSEQ multiplex PCR, yet TCRdb's version contains in-frame clones alone and is incomplete. The data show about 85,000 clones, with approximately 90% seen just once and about 2.3% held by the top ten. Material: peripheral blood. These receptor sequences come from a human donor with active COVID-19. The donor label of this sample is uncertain. Each CDR3 is given with its conserved first and last residue. The D gene is left open where the match is weak. A row's size may be missing; if present it is once, few, many or a size class.

D gene | J gene | V gene | clone size | CDR3 protein | CDR3 DNA
NA | TRBJ2-6 | TRBV19 | once | CASSIDLAGTRRSGANVLTF | TGTGCCAGTAGTATAGATCTGGCCGGGACACGGCGCTCTGGGGCCAACGTCCTGACTTTC
NA | TRBJ2-1 | TRBV4-2 | NA | CASSQAATGAYNEQFF | TGTGCCAGCAGCCAAGCCGCGACGGGGGCCTACAATGAGCAGTTCTTC
NA | TRBJ2-7 | TRBV5-1 | NA | CASSSTITYEQYF | TGCGCCAGCAGCTCGACAATTACCTACGAGCAGTACTTC
TRBD1 | TRBJ1-2 | TRBV29-1 | NA | CTVVPPGGYGYTF | TGCACCGTGGTCCCTCCAGGGGGCTATGGCTACACCTTC
NA | TRBJ2-7 | TRBV5-1 | NA | CASSLTGNYEQYF | TGCGCCAGCAGCTTGACAGGGAACTACGAGCAGTACTTC
TRBD1 | TRBJ1-2 | TRBV19 | NA | CASSTAMGQGWKYGYTF | TGTGCCAGTAGTACAGCTATGGGACAGGGATGGAAGTATGGCTACACCTTC
TRBD1 | TRBJ1-1 | TRBV3-1/TRBV3-2 | NA | CASSQDSGGTAGAFF | TGTGCCAGCAGCCAAGACTCAGGGGGGACCGCTGGGGCTTTCTTT
TRBD1 | TRBJ2-3 | TRBV5-1 | NA | CASSWGQGGSGDTQYF | TGCGCCAGCAGCTGGGGACAGGGAGGAAGCGGAGATACGCAGTATTTT
TRBD1 | TRBJ2-7 | TRBV27 | NA | CASSLLTGGTYEQYF | TGTGCCAGCAGTTTACTGACAGGGGGAACCTACGAGCAGTACTTC
NA | TRBJ2-3 | TRBV6-2/TRBV6-3 | NA | CASSYSRLLDTQYF | TGTGCCAGCAGTTACTCGAGATTGTTAGATACGCAGTATTTT
TRBD2 | TRBJ2-5 | TRBV4-2 | NA | CASSLTSGGAQETQYF | TGTGCCAGCAGCCTTACAAGCGGGGGGGCCCAAGAGACCCAGTACTTC
TRBD1 | TRBJ1-5 | TRBV2 | NA | CASSRTGGPNQPQHF | TGTGCCAGCAGTCGGACAGGGGGACCCAATCAGCCCCAGCATTTT
NA | TRBJ2-3 | TRBV27 | NA | CASSLSSQLSSADTQYF | TGTGCCAGCAGTTTATCGAGTCAGCTTAGTAGCGCAGATACGCAGTATTTT
NA | TRBJ1-1 | TRBV5-1 | NA | CASSLSRGTEAFF | TGCGCCAGCAGCTTGAGTCGGGGCACTGAAGCTTTCTTT
TRBD1 | TRBJ1-1 | TRBV9 | NA | CASSDETGVAGSTEAFF | TGTGCCAGCAGCGACGAAACAGGGGTCGCGGGGAGCACTGAAGCTTTCTTT
NA | TRBJ1-3 | TRBV5-8 | NA | CASSRLSSSLLSGNTIYF | TGTGCCAGCAGCCGTCTTTCTTCCAGTCTCCTCTCTGGAAACACCATATATTTT
NA | TRBJ2-6 | TRBV5-1 | NA | CASSLRQLSSGANVLTF | TGCGCCAGCAGCTTGAGACAGCTTAGCTCTGGGGCCAACGTCCTGACTTTC
NA | TRBJ2-7 | TRBV29-1 | NA | CSVEDETAPYEQYF | TGCAGCGTTGAAGATGAGACAGCCCCCTACGAGCAGTACTTC
NA | TRBJ2-2 | TRBV3-1/TRBV3-2 | NA | CASSHLTRTANTGELFF | TGTGCCAGCAGCCATCTCACCAGGACAGCTAACACCGGGGAGCTGTTTTTT
TRBD1 | TRBJ2-2 | TRBV5-1 | NA | CASSLTTGAGELFF | TGCGCCAGCAGCTTAACAACAGGGGCCGGGGAGCTGTTTTTT
TRBD2 | TRBJ2-1 | TRBV18 | NA | CASSTGTSGLLRSGEQFF | TGTGCCAGCTCTACCGGGACTAGCGGTCTCTTGCGAAGCGGTGAGCAGTTCTTC
TRBD1 | TRBJ1-1 | TRBV7-2 | NA | CASSMTGGLNTEAFF | TGTGCCAGCAGCATGACAGGGGGCTTGAACACTGAAGCTTTCTTT
NA | TRBJ1-3 | TRBV5-1 | NA | CASSLLASSSSGNTIYF | TGCGCCAGCAGCTTATTAGCCTCCTCGAGCTCTGGAAACACCATATATTTT
TRBD2 | TRBJ2-5 | TRBV3-1/TRBV3-2 | NA | CASSQLPTLAGGHQETQYF | TGTGCCAGCAGCCAGTTACCGACTTTAGCGGGGGGGCACCAAGAGACCCAGTACTTC
TRBD1 | TRBJ2-2 | TRBV3-1/TRBV3-2 | NA | CASSRDSSTGELFF | TGTGCCAGCAGCCGGGACAGTAGCACCGGGGAGCTGTTTTTT
TRBD1 | TRBJ1-6 | TRBV5-4 | NA | CASSLDRGPSPLHF | TGTGCCAGCAGCTTGGACAGGGGGCCCTCACCCCTCCACTTT
TRBD2 | TRBJ2-7 | TRBV27 | few | CASSPTSGAAYEQYF | TGTGCCAGCAGTCCTACCAGCGGGGCAGCCTACGAGCAGTACTTC
TRBD1 | TRBJ1-6 | TRBV9 | NA | CASSVGMGTGNSPLHF | TGTGCCAGCAGCGTAGGAATGGGGACAGGGAATTCACCCCTCCACTTT
NA | TRBJ1-6 | TRBV28 | NA | CASAAPGGNSPLHF | TGTGCCAGCGCCGCCCCGGGTGGGAATTCACCCCTCCACTTT
NA | TRBJ2-1 | TRBV7-9 | NA | CASSRVVYNEQFF | TGTGCCAGCAGCCGAGTTGTCTACAATGAGCAGTTCTTC
NA | TRBJ1-2 | TRBV7-9 | NA | CASSRRDTGFDGYTF | TGTGCCAGCAGCCGAAGAGATACAGGGTTCGATGGCTACACCTTC
NA | TRBJ1-2 | TRBV27 | NA | CASSSAGIAYGYTF | TGTGCCAGCAGTTCCGCAGGGATCGCCTATGGCTACACCTTC
TRBD1 | TRBJ1-2 | TRBV7-9 | NA | CASSSTGDYGYTF | TGTGCCAGCAGCTCGACAGGGGACTATGGCTACACCTTC
TRBD1 | TRBJ2-5 | TRBV7-9 | NA | CASSLEGQVAGAQYF | TGTGCCAGCAGCTTAGAAGGACAGGTGGCCGGGGCCCAGTACTTC
NA | TRBJ1-2 | TRBV28 | NA | CASSLLQLYGYTF | TGTGCCAGCAGTTTGTTGCAACTCTATGGCTACACCTTC
TRBD1 | TRBJ2-3 | TRBV5-1 | NA | CASSAGQGDTDTQYF | TGCGCCAGCAGCGCGGGACAGGGGGACACAGATACGCAGTATTTT
TRBD1 | TRBJ1-3 | TRBV5-5 | NA | CASSFGQGLDTIYF | TGTGCCAGCAGCTTCGGACAGGGACTCGACACCATATATTTT
TRBD1 | TRBJ1-6 | TRBV28 | NA | CASSLGSGTGNSPLHF | TGTGCCAGCAGTTTAGGGTCCGGGACAGGAAATTCACCCCTCCACTTT
TRBD1 | TRBJ2-1 | TRBV24-1 | NA | CATSDPSGQGYNEQFF | TGTGCCACCAGTGACCCCTCGGGACAGGGTTACAATGAGCAGTTCTTC
NA | TRBJ2-3 | TRBV19 | NA | CASSIDGNGASTDTQYF | TGTGCCAGTAGTATAGATGGTAATGGAGCTAGCACAGATACGCAGTATTTT
NA | TRBJ1-1 | TRBV7-9 | NA | CASSLGFGRRDTEAFF | TGTGCCAGCAGCTTAGGGTTTGGTAGACGGGACACTGAAGCTTTCTTT
NA | TRBJ1-6 | TRBV6-1 | NA | CASSEASFNSPLHF | TGTGCCAGCAGTGAGGCATCTTTTAATTCACCCCTCCACTTT
TRBD1 | TRBJ2-7 | TRBV10-3 | few | CAIMGVNRGSHYEQYF | TGTGCCATCATGGGAGTAAACAGGGGGAGTCACTACGAGCAGTACTTC
TRBD1 | TRBJ2-7 | TRBV5-1 | NA | CASSLTIGTGGGEQYF | TGCGCCAGCAGCTTGACGATCGGGACAGGGGGCGGCGAGCAGTACTTC
TRBD1 | TRBJ1-1 | TRBV6-5 | NA | CASSLGQGRAEAFF | TGTGCCAGCAGTTTGGGACAGGGGAGGGCTGAAGCTTTCTTT
TRBD2 | TRBJ2-7 | TRBV9 | NA | CASSVATGLAGLEEQYF | TGTGCCAGCAGCGTAGCTACTGGACTAGCGGGCCTGGAAGAGCAGTACTTC
NA | TRBJ2-2 | TRBV24-1 | NA | CATSDLAGGTGELFF | TGTGCCACCAGTGATTTGGCAGGGGGGACCGGGGAGCTGTTTTTT
NA | TRBJ1-2 | TRBV11-2 | NA | CASSLDHRSSYGYTF | TGTGCCAGCAGCTTAGATCATAGGAGTTCCTATGGCTACACCTTC
TRBD2 | TRBJ2-2 | TRBV6-1 | NA | CASSATSGGTNTGELFF | TGTGCCAGCAGTGCCACTAGCGGGGGGACGAACACCGGGGAGCTGTTTTTT
NA | TRBJ2-7 | TRBV18 | NA | CASSLSRPPLVYEQYF | TGTGCCAGCTCACTTTCTCGTCCCCCCCTAGTATACGAGCAGTACTTC
TRBD2 | TRBJ2-5 | TRBV27 | NA | CASRLAGKETQYF | TGTGCCAGCAGGTTAGCGGGAAAAGAGACCCAGTACTTC
TRBD1 | TRBJ2-4 | TRBV28 | NA | CASSSTLTGRLEYF | TGTGCCAGCAGTTCAACTTTGACAGGGCGTTTGGAGTACTTC